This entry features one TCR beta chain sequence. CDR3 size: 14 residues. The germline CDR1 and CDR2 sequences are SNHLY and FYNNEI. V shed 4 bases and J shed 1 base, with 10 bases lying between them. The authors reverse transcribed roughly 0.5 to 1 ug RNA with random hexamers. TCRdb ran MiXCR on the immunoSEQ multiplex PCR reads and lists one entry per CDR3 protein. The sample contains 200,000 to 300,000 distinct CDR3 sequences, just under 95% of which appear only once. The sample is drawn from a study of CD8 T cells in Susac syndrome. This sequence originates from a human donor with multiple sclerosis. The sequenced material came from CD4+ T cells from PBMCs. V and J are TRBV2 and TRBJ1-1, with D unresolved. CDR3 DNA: TGTGCCAGCAGTGCCCGTGCCCGGAACACTGAAGCTTTCTTT. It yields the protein CASSARARNTEAFF.